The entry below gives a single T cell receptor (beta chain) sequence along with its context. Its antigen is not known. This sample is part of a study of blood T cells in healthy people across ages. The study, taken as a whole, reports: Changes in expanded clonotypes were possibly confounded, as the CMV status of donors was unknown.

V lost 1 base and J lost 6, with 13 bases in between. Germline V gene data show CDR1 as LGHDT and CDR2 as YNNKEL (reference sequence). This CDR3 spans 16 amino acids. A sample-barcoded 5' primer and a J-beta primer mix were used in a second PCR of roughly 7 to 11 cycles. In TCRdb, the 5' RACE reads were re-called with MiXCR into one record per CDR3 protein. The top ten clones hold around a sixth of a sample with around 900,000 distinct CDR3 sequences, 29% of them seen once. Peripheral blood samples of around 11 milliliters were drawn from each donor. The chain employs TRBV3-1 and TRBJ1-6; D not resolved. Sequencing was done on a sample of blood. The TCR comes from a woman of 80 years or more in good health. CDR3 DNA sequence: TGTGCCAGCAGCCAAGTGGAACAGTCACTTAATTCACCCCTCCACTTT. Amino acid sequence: CASSQVEQSLNSPLHF.